The 2 T cell receptor beta chains listed next were all sequenced from one sample in a study of blood T cell repertoires in COVID-19. TCRdb's copy holds only in-frame clones and misses some; the assay was immunoSEQ multiplex PCR. The repertoire holds just over 250,000 clones, around 84% seen once, with 3.5% to 5% in the top ten. The sequencing input was PBMCs or T cells enriched from blood (not recorded which). The receptors here all came from a man aged 25-40 years with acute COVID-19.

This chain connects TRBV15 to TRBJ2-1; the match to TRBD2 covers 16 bases. Unmatched junction bases numbered 6, after V lost 3 bases and J lost 4 bases. This CDR3 region has 18 residues. Germline V lookup: CDR1 LNHNV, CDR2 YYDKDF (reference sequence). In DNA form, the CDR3 reads TGTGCCACCAGCAGGGGACTAGCGGGAGGGCGGAAGTACAATGAGCAGTTCTTC. Protein: CATSRGLAGGRKYNEQFF.

This chain connects TRBV27 to TRBJ1-2; no clear D gene. Trimming cost V 5 bases and J 8 bases, with 15 bases left between them. CDR1 and CDR2 (germline): MNHEY, SMNVEV (reference sequence). This CDR3 contains 13 residues. For the CDR3, the DNA is TGTGCCAGCAGTATACAAGGCCGGAGCGGCTACACCTTC. This sequence encodes CASSIQGRSGYTF.